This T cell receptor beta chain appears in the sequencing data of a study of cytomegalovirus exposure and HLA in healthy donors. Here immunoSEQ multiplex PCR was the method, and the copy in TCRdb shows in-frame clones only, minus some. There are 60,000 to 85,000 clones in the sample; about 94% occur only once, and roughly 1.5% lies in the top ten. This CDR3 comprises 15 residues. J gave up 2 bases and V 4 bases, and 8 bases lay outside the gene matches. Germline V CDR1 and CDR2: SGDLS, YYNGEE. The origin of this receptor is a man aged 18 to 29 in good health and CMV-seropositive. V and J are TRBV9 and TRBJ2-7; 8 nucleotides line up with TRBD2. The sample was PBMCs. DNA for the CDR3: TGTGCCAGCAGCCCTCAAACTAGCGGTCCCTACGAGCAGTACTTC. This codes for CASSPQTSGPYEQYF.